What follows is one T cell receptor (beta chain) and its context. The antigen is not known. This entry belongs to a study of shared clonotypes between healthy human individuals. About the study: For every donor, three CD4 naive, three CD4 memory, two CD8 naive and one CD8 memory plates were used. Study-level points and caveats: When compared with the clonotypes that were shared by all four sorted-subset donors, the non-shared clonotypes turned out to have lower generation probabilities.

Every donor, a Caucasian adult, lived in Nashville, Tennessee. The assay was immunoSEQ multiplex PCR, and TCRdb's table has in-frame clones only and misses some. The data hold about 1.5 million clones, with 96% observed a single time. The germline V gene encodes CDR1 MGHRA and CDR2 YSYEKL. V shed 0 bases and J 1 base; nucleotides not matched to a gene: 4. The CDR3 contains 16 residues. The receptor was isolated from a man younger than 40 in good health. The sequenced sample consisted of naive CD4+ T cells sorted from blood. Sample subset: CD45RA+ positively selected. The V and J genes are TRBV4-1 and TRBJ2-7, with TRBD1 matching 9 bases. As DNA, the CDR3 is TGCGCCAGCAGCCAAGATTTCGGGACAGGGTCCTACGAGCAGTACTTC. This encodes CASSQDFGTGSYEQYF.